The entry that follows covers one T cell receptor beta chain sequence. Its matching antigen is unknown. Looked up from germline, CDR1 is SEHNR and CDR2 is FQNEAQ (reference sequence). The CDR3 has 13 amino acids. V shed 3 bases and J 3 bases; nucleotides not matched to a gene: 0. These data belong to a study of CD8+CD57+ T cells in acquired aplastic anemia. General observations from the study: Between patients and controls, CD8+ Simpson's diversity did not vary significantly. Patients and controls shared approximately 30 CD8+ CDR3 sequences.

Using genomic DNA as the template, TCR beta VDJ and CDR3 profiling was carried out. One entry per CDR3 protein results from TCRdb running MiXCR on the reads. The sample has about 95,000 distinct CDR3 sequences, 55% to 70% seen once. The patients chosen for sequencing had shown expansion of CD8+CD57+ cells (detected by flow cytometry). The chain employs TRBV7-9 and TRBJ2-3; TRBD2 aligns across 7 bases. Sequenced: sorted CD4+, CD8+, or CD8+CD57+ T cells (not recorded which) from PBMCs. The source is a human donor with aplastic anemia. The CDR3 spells CASSFGGTDTQYF. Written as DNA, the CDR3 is TGTGCCAGCAGCTTCGGGGGGACAGATACGCAGTATTTT.